This T cell receptor beta chain was identified during a study of blood T cell repertoires in COVID-19. Turning to the study itself: Material from acute and convalescent COVID-19 was sourced from the United States, Italy and Spain. Sources were T cells, B-cell-depleted T cells, or PBMCs; the material itself was cDNA or gDNA.

This clone was recorded only once. The CDR3 totals 13 residues. The germline gives CDR1 SGHDN, CDR2 FVKESK. V lost 1 base and J 9 bases, leaving 7 bases between the germline ends. Assay: immunoSEQ multiplex PCR; the TCRdb copy retains only in-frame clones and omits some. Among some 42,000 clones listed, 89% were seen once. The receptor's source is a human donor in a cohort sampled during active COVID-19. Input material: peripheral blood. The J gene is TRBJ1-6, the V gene TRBV14; D gene unclear. CDR3 in DNA: TGTGCCAGCAGCCAAGTTACTGGTTCACCCCTCCACTTT. It codes for CASSQVTGSPLHF.